The entry below describes one T cell receptor beta chain. The sample originates from a study of cytomegalovirus exposure and HLA in healthy donors. Study information: The 130 or so validation repertoires used a platform that matched the one used for the approximately 700 first-cohort repertoires, as a later analysis reported.

Profiled with immunoSEQ multiplex PCR; TCRdb holds only in-frame clones, not every one. Altogether more than 250,000 clones are present, about nine tenths being singletons, with the ten largest covering approximately 1%. Per the germline V gene, CDR1 is GTSNPN and CDR2 is SVGIG (reference sequence). V lost 2 bases, J lost 0 bases, and 7 bases lay in between. The CDR3 covers 13 residues. This sequence joins TRBV30 and TRBJ1-1; possibly TRBD1 for D (6 bases). The sequencing sample was made of PBMCs. This receptor was obtained from a woman aged 25-40 years in good health and CMV-seropositive. The CDR3 region is CAWSQGLNTEAFF. In nucleotides, the CDR3 is TGTGCCTGGAGTCAGGGGTTGAACACTGAAGCTTTCTTT.